This T cell receptor beta chain was recovered during a study of cytomegalovirus exposure and HLA in healthy donors. Study results and caveats: Many donors shared some public TCRs, even though most TCR sequences were rare. Analysis performed later found approximately 17,000 TCR beta sequences associated with HLA alleles at 0.05 false discovery rate. In a later analysis, a missense DCLRE1C variant was linked to TCR beta V- and J-gene trimming.

Primers: 60 Vbeta forward and 13 Jbeta reverse. Some clones are missing from TCRdb's copy, which holds only in-frame ones; the method was immunoSEQ multiplex PCR. The sample shows under 250,000 clones, around 86% of them seen only once. Only a few counts were recorded for this clone. Its antigen remains unidentified. The CDR3 runs to 15 residues. V was pared by 10 bases and J by 2 bases, with 15 bases between. Per germline, CDR1 MNHNS and CDR2 SASEGT. The chain has TRBV6-1 and TRBJ2-6; possibly TRBD1 for D (5 bases). The source is a woman aged 40 to 55 in good health and CMV-seronegative. The sequenced sample was PBMCs. The CDR3 DNA follows: TGTGCCACCACCCCCGCAGGGACTGGGGCCAACGTCCTGACTTTC. It is translated as CATTPAGTGANVLTF.